This TCR beta chain is from a study of radiation and T cells in renal cell carcinoma. This clone was seen once. Data came from immunoSEQ multiplex PCR; TCRdb stores just in-frame clones and leaves some out. The sample has roughly 130,000 clones; about 81% are singletons. Trimming took off 1 base at V and 5 bases at J, with 4 bases between the two ends. The CDR3 loop spans 13 amino acids. In germline, CDR1 is SGHKS, CDR2 YYEKEE (reference sequence). The time point was: blood 2 weeks post-SBRT. Sample treatment: 15 Gy SBRT to primary tumor, nephrectomy 4 weeks later. Radiation-treated patients gave blood at baseline, week 2 and week 4.

The sample consisted of blood, taken from a patient whose treatment included radiotherapy and nephrectomy. The clonotype was recovered from a woman aged 55-70 years with renal cell carcinoma. The J gene is TRBJ1-6, the V gene TRBV5-5, with D uncertain. CDR3 amino acids: CASSLNDNSPLHF. The DNA for the CDR3 is TGTGCCAGCAGCTTGAACGATAATTCACCCCTCCACTTT.